This T cell receptor (beta chain) was observed in a study of naive and memory T cell subsets. Ligated cDNA underwent four rounds of PCR with nested alpha and beta constant region primers and SP2. From the 5' RACE reads, TCRdb called clonotypes with MiXCR, one entry per CDR3 protein. The sample lists around 56,000 distinct CDR3 sequences, under 10% seen once, with 9% to 10% in the top ten. The library had UMIs added by 3' ligation of an oligonucleotide to TCR cDNA. RNA was extracted from 2.5 ml of whole blood of healthy adults. General observations from the study: Potentially, T cell activation and differentiation skew this RNA-based measurement.

This clonotype was picked up many times. The antigen is undetermined. Per the germline V gene, CDR1 is SGHAT and CDR2 is FQNNGV. The CDR3 covers 14 residues. The V gene lost 1 base and the J gene lost 4 bases, with 10 bases spanning the gap. The clonotype comes from a female donor in good health. The rearrangement uses TRBV11-2 and TRBJ1-1; D perhaps matches TRBD1 (5 bases). CDR3 sequence (DNA): TGTGCCAGCAGCTTAGTGACAGAGACCACTGAAGCTTTCTTT. Translation gives CASSLVTETTEAFF. Full variable domain (remainder filled in from reference TRBV11-2 and TRBJ1-1): EAGVAQSPRYKIIEKRQSVAFWCNPISGHATLYWYQQILGQGPKLLIQFQNNGVVDDSQLPKDRFSAERLKGVDSTLKIQPAKLEDSAVYLCASSLVTETTEAFFGQGTRLTVV.